This is a list of T cell receptor beta chains from one sample in a study of CD8+ T cells in alopecia areata. Profiled with immunoSEQ multiplex PCR; TCRdb holds only in-frame clones, not every one. This sample yields about 270,000 clones, of which approximately 60% are seen a single time; around 0.92% belongs to the top ten. The source was CD4+ T cells sorted from blood, collected around week 54, from a patient treated with tofacitinib. These receptors all come from a human donor with alopecia areata. Both conserved end residues are part of each CDR3. The order of the fields is J gene, clone size, V gene, CDR3 protein. Clone size appears in some rows only: once, few, many, or a class for an expanded clone.

>TRBJ2-2|NA|TRBV9
CASSVGLAGGIGYAGELFF
>TRBJ2-1|once|TRBV9
CASSVAGASYNEQFF
>TRBJ1-4|few|TRBV5-4
CASSPRDNSEKLFF
>TRBJ2-7|NA|TRBV29-1
CSVISQPGEQYF
>TRBJ1-1|few|TRBV29-1
CSVAGAQRHTEAFF
>TRBJ2-1|NA|TRBV30
CAWRRFNEQFF
>TRBJ2-5|NA|TRBV27
CASSLRGGRETQYF
>TRBJ1-2|NA|TRBV27
CASSPQGARAGYTF
>TRBJ2-6|NA|TRBV25-1
CASGREGSSGANVLTF
>TRBJ2-3|NA|TRBV5-4
CASSSSDTQYF
>TRBJ1-2|NA|TRBV14
CASSNSQQGNYGYTF
>TRBJ2-7|few|TRBV29-1
CSGGGLGELQYF
>TRBJ1-6|NA|TRBV29-1
CSVMTGLNSPLHF
>TRBJ2-3|NA|TRBV30
CAWSEGRLTDTQYF
>TRBJ2-3|NA|TRBV29-1
CSVDRGRVDTQYF
>TRBJ2-7|NA|TRBV10-3
CAISASLGGAPYEQYF
>TRBJ1-5|NA|TRBV5-1
CASRAESGQPQHF
>TRBJ2-7|NA|TRBV5-1
CASSSGTGGFEQYF
>TRBJ1-2|NA|TRBV19
CASSMGSGGYTF
>TRBJ2-3|few|TRBV5-4
CASSLDSTDTQYF
>TRBJ2-7|few|TRBV2
CASSGTSGLSYEQYF
>TRBJ1-4|few|TRBV30
CAWETGSAEKLFF
>TRBJ2-3|NA|TRBV7-2
CASSGMDTQYF
>TRBJ2-7|NA|TRBV20-1
CSASPGFEQYF
>TRBJ1-4|few|TRBV29-1
CSVVPEGEKLFF
>TRBJ1-2|NA|TRBV20-1
CSARQGGGYTF
>TRBJ2-2|NA|TRBV30
CATAVGTGELFF
>TRBJ1-2|NA|TRBV4-3
CASSQGLASVGYTF
>TRBJ2-3|few|TRBV29-1
CSVDPSDTQPTDTQYF
>TRBJ2-7|NA|TRBV4-1
CASSQDRYSSYEQYF
>TRBJ1-5|NA|TRBV30
CATSERGKQPQHF
>TRBJ2-3|NA|TRBV18
CASSLAMADTQYF
>TRBJ1-1|NA|TRBV2
CATSFGTYSAEAFF
>TRBJ2-3|few|TRBV9
CASSVVSGSTDTQYF
>TRBJ2-6|NA|TRBV4-2
CASCQDGAPGQLVSGANVLTF
>TRBJ2-5|NA|TRBV7-2
CASSWDREETQYF
>TRBJ1-2|NA|TRBV2
CASSETGQGEGYTF
>TRBJ1-4|few|TRBV30
CAWSDTPGKEKLFF
>TRBJ2-7|NA|TRBV30
CAWSGHNPYEQYF
>TRBJ2-7|NA|TRBV7-6
CASSPPAGDISYEQYF
>TRBJ2-7|NA|TRBV6-5
CASSLGPTYEQYF
>TRBJ2-7|NA|TRBV4-1
CASSQVADSYEQYF
>TRBJ2-6|NA|TRBV6-1
CASSERVGSGITGANVLTF
>TRBJ2-5|few|TRBV29-1
CSVERRAQETQYF
>TRBJ2-1|few|TRBV18
CASSLGTFEQFF